The clone carrying this TCR beta chain was picked up one time. As yet, its antigen is unknown. The record originates from a study of early T cells in non-severe SARS-CoV-2 infection. Study context: Sequencing used unsorted whole-blood bulk RNA, so chains lack pairing.

V was shortened by 3 bases and J by 6 bases, with 12 bases between the two germline ends. CDR1 is MNHEY and CDR2 is SVGEGT in the germline V gene. The CDR3 is 14 residues long. General study points: Anti-spike CD8 responses were favored in VDJdb matching, and private and CD4 specificities were missed.

In the library, individual cDNA molecules carried attached unique molecular identifiers. TCRdb reanalysed the 5' RACE reads using MiXCR and keeps one entry per CDR3 protein. The sample has about 83,000 distinct CDR3 sequences, approximately 13% seen once. This TCR came from an adult who was a healthcare worker with PCR-confirmed SARS-CoV-2 infection or an uninfected control (not recorded which). What was sequenced was whole blood. The chain uses TRBV6-2 or TRBV6-3 and TRBJ2-1; tentatively, D is TRBD2 (5 bases). CDR3 sequence reads: CASSYDGRGNEQFF. In nucleotides, the CDR3 is TGTGCCAGCAGTTATGATGGCCGGGGCAATGAGCAGTTCTTC.